This entry lists 5 T cell receptor beta chains sequenced from one sample in a study of blood T cell repertoires in COVID-19. Profiling relied on immunoSEQ multiplex PCR, and the TCRdb table lists in-frame clones only, not all of them. The sample lists around 110,000 clones, 75% to 90% occurring once. The sample taken for sequencing was peripheral blood. Receptor source: a man aged 65 to 85 with acute or convalescent COVID-19.

The chain joins TRBV5-1 to TRBJ2-7; 10 bases line up with TRBD1. The CDR3 loop spans 16 amino acids. Germline V gene sequence: CDR1 SGHRS, CDR2 YFSETQ. The V gene end was trimmed by 0 bases and the J gene end by 5 bases; junction bases not matched to a gene: 8. DNA of the CDR3: TGCGCCAGCAGCTTGGCCCCGGGACAGGGGCCCCACGAGCAGTACTTC. It yields the protein CASSLAPGQGPHEQYF. Full variable domain (remainder filled in from reference TRBV5-1 and TRBJ2-7): KAGVTQTPRYLIKTRGQQVTLSCSPISGHRSVSWYQQTPGQGLQFLFEYFSETQRNKGNFPGRFSGRQFSNSRSEMNVSTLELGDSALYLCASSLAPGQGPHEQYFGPGTRLTVT.

This chain uses TRBV3-1 (or the pseudogene TRBV3-2) with TRBJ1-1; TRBD1 aligns across 11 bases. The V and J ends lost 4 bases and 4 bases, in that order; junction bases with no gene match: 8. The CDR3 is 16 amino acids. The germline V gene encodes CDR1 LGHDT and CDR2 YNNKEL (reference sequence). CDR3 amino acids: CASSRTTGTGGTEAFF. Written as DNA, the CDR3 is TGTGCCAGCAGCCGCACCACCGGGACAGGGGGCACTGAAGCTTTCTTT.

The count of this clone is one. This chain uses TRBV3-1 (or the pseudogene TRBV3-2) with TRBJ1-5, with D uncertain. Germline V lookup: CDR1 LGHDT, CDR2 YNNKEL (reference sequence). There are 15 residues in the CDR3. V was cut by 0 bases and J by 2 bases, with 8 bases left in between. The CDR3 DNA reads TGTGCCAGCAGCCAAGATTCAGAGGGCAATCAGCCCCAGCATTTT. Protein sequence: CASSQDSEGNQPQHF.

This rearrangement joins TRBV5-4 to TRBJ2-6; perhaps TRBD2 as D (5 bases). Germline V CDR1 and CDR2: SGHNT, YYREEE (reference sequence). The CDR3 covers 17 residues. V lost 0 bases and J lost 0, with 10 bases in between. The CDR3 sequence is CASSLEGVYSGANVLTF. CDR3 sequence (DNA): TGTGCCAGCAGCTTGGAGGGAGTGTACTCTGGGGCCAACGTCCTGACTTTC.

J is TRBJ1-4 and V is TRBV28, with 8 bases matching TRBD1. The CDR3 consists of 14 residues. CDR1 and CDR2 (germline): MDHEN, SYDVKM. The trim removed 4 bases at V and 8 bases at J, leaving 6 bases unmatched. CDR3 coding DNA: TGTGCCAGCAGTTCCACAGGGGGAGACGAAAAACTGTTTTTT. Protein sequence: CASSSTGGDEKLFF.